The T cell receptor beta chain described here comes from a study of tumor-infiltrating lymphocytes in glioblastoma multiforme. Multiple V-beta primers and a C-beta primer amplified TCRB from RNA. No unique molecular identifiers were described for these TCRB libraries. MiXCR, applied by TCRdb to the multiplex PCR reads, yields one record per CDR3 protein. This table holds about 9,600 distinct CDR3 sequences, about 66% found once. Per the germline V gene, CDR1 is PRHDT and CDR2 is FYEKMQ (reference sequence). V dropped 3 bases and J dropped 4 bases, with 1 base sitting between them. The CDR3 extends over 12 amino acids. General observations from the study: Only one glioblastoma patient had TCR and mutation analysis. T cells were not sorted into functional subsets.

This clonotype was recorded many times. Its target is unknown. This chain joins TRBV13 and TRBJ1-6, with D unclear. The material sequenced was brain tumor tissue. The receptor was isolated from a male donor with glioblastoma. CDR3 protein: CASSFYNSPLHF. CDR3 DNA sequence: TGTGCCAGCAGCTTTTATAATTCACCCCTCCACTTT.